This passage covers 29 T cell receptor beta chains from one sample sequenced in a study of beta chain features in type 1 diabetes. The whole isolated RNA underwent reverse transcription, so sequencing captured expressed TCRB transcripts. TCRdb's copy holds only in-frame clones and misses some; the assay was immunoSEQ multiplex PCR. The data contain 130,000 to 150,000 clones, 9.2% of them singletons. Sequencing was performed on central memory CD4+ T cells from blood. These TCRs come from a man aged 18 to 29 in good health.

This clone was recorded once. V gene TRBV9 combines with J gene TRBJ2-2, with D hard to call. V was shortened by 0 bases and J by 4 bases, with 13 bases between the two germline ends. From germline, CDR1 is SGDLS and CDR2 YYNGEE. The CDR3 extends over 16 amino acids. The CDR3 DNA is TGTGCCAGCAGCGTAGTAGGCGAGGCGATCACCGGGGAGCTGTTTTTT. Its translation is CASSVVGEAITGELFF.

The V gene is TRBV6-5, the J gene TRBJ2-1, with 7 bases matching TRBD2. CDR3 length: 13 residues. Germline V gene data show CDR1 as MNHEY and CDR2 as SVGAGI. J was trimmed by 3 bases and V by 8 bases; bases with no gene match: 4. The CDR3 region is CASGASGYNEQFF. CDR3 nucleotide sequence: TGTGCCAGCGGGGCTAGCGGCTACAATGAGCAGTTCTTC.

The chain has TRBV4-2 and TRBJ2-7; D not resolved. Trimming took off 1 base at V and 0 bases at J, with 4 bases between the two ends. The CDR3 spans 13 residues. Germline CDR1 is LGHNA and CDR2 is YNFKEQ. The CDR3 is CASSQVSSYEQYF. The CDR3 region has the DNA TGTGCCAGCAGCCAAGTTAGCTCCTACGAGCAGTACTTC.

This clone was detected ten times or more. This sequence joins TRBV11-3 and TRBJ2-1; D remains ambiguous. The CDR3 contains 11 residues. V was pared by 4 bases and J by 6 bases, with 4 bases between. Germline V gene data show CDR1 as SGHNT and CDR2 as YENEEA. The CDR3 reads CASSSGNEQFF. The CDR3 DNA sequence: TGTGCCAGCAGCTCGGGCAATGAGCAGTTCTTC.

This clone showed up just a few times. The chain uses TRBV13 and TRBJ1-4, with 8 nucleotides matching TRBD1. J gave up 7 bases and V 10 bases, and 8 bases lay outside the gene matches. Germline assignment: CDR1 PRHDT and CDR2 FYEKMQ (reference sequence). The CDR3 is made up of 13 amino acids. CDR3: CAIYGTGSEKLFF. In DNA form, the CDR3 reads TGTGCCATCTACGGGACAGGTAGTGAAAAACTGTTTTTT.

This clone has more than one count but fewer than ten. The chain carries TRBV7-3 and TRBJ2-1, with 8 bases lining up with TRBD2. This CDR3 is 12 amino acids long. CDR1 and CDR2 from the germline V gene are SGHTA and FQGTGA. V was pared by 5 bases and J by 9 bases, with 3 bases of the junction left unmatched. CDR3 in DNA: TGTGCCAGCAGCCCAGGGACTAGTGAGCAGTTCTTC. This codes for CASSPGTSEQFF.

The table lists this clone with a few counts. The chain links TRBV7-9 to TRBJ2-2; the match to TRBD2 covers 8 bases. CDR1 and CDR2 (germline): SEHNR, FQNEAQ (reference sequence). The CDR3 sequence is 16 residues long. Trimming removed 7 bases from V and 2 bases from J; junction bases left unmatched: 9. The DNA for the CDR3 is TGTGCCAGCAATCCCCCCGGGGGGGTTAACACCGGGGAGCTGTTTTTT. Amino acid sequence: CASNPPGGVNTGELFF. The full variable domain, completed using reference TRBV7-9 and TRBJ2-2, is DTGVSQNPRHKITKRGQNVTFRCDPISEHNRLYWYRQTLGQGPEFLTYFQNEAQLEKSRLLSDRFSAERPKGSFSTLEIQRTEQGDSAMYLCASNPPGGVNTGELFFGEGSRLTVL.

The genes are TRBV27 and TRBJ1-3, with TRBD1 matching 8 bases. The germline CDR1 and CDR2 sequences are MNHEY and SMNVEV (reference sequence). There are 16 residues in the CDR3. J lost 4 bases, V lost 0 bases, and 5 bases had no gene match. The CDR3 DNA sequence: TGTGCCAGCAGTTTATCGATCCCAGGGGGCGGAAACACCATATATTTT. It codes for CASSLSIPGGGNTIYF.

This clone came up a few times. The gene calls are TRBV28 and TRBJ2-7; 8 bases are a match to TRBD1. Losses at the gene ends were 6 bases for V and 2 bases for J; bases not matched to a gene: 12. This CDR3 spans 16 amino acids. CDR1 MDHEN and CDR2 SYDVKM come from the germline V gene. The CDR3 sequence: CASRLLDGTGTYEQYF. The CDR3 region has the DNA TGTGCCAGCAGATTACTAGACGGGACAGGAACCTACGAGCAGTACTTC. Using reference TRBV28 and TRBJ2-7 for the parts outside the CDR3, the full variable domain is DVKVTQSSRYLVKRTGEKVFLECVQDMDHENMFWYRQDPGLGLRLIYFSYDVKMKEKGDIPEGYSVSREKKERFSLILESASTNQTSMYLCASRLLDGTGTYEQYFGPGTRLTVT.

This chain's CDR3 is CASSQEQGGHNEQFF. The CDR3 coding sequence is TGCGCCAGCAGCCAAGAACAGGGGGGACACAATGAGCAGTTCTTC. The chain combines TRBV4-3 with TRBJ2-1, with 8 bases identical to TRBD1. CDR3 size: 15 residues. The germline CDR1 and CDR2 sequences are LGHNA and YSLEER. V was pared by 0 bases and J by 5 bases, with 3 bases of the junction left unmatched.

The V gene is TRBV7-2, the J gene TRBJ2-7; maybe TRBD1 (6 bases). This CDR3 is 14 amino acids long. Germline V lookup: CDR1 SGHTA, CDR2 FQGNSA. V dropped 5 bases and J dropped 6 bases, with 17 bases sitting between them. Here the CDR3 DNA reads TGTGCCAGCAGCCAAGGACAGCTCGGTTCCGAGCAGTACTTC. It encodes CASSQGQLGSEQYF.

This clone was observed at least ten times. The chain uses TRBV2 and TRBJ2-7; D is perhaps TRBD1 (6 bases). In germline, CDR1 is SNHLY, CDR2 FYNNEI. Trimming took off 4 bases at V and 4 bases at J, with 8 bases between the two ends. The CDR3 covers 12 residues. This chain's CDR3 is CASSGQGYEQYF. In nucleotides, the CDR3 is TGTGCCAGCAGTGGTCAGGGGTACGAGCAGTACTTC. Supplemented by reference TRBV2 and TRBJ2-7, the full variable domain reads EPEVTQTPSHQVTQMGQEVILRCVPISNHLYFYWYRQILGQKVEFLVSFYNNEISEKSEIFDDQFSVERPDGSNFTLKIRSTKLEDSAMYFCASSGQGYEQYFGPGTRLTVT.

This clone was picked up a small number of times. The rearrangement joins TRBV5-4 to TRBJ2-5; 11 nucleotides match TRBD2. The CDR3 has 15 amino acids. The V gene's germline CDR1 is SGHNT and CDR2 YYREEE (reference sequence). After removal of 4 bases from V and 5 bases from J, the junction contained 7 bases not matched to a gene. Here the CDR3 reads CASSDRLAGMETQYF. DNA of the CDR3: TGTGCCAGCAGCGACAGACTAGCGGGGATGGAGACCCAGTACTTC. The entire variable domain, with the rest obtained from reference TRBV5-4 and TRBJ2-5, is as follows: ETGVTQSPTHLIKTRGQQVTLRCSSQSGHNTVSWYQQALGQGPQFIFQYYREEENGRGNFPPRFSGLQFPNYSSELNVNALELDDSALYLCASSDRLAGMETQYFGPGTRLLVL.

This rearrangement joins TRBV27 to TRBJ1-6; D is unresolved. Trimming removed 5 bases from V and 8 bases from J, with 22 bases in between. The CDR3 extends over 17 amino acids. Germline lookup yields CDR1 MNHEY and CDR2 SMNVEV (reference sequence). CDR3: CASSDAGLSSWDSPLHF. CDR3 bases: TGTGCCAGCAGTGATGCAGGTCTTTCGTCTTGGGATTCACCCCTCCACTTT.

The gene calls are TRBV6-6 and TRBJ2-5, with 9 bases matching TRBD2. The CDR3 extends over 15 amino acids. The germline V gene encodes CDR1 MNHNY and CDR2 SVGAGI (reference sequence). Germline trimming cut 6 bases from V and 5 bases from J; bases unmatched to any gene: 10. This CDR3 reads CASSRNSGGGETQYF. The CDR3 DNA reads TGTGCCAGCAGCAGAAATAGCGGGGGCGGGGAGACCCAGTACTTC.

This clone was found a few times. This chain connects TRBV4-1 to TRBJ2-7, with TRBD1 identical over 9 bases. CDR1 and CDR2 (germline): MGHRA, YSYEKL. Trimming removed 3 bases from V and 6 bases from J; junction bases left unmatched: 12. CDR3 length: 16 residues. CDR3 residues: CASSQPTGQGVGEQYF. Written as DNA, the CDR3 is TGCGCCAGCAGCCAGCCTACGGGACAGGGAGTGGGCGAGCAGTACTTC.

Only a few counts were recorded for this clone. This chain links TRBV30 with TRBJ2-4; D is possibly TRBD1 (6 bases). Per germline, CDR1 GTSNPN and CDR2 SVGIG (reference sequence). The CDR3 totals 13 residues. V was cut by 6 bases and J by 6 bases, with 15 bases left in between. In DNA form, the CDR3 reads TGTGCCTGCACTGACAGGTCTCGAAACATTCAGTACTTC. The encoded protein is CACTDRSRNIQYF.

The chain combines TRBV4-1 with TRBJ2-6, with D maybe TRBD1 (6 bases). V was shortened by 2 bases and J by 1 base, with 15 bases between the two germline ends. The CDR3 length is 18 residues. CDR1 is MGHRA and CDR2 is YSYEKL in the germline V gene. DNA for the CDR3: TGCGCCAGCAGCCAATCGGGACAATTAGAATCTGGGGCCAACGTCCTGACTTTC. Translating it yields CASSQSGQLESGANVLTF.

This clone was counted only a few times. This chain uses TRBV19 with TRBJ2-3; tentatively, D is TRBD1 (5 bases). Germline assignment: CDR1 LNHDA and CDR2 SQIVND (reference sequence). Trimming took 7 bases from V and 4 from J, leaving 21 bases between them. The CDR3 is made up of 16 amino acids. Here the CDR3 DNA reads TGTGCCAGTACCCCCACAGGCAGGGCCGTCCCAGATACGCAGTATTTT. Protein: CASTPTGRAVPDTQYF.

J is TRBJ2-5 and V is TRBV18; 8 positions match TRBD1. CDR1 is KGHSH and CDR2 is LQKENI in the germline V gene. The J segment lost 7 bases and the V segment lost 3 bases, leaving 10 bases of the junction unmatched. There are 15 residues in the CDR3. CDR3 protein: CASSPDGQGRWTQYF. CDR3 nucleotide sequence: TGTGCCAGCTCACCCGACGGACAGGGTCGGTGGACCCAGTACTTC.

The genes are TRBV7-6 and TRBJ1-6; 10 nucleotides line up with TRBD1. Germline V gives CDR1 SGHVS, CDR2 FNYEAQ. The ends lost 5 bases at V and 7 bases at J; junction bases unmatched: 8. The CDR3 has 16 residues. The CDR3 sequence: CASSLRQGAQNSPLHF. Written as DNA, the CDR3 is TGTGCCAGCAGCCTGAGACAGGGGGCGCAGAATTCACCCCTCCACTTT. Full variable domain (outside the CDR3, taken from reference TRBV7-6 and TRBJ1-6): GAGVSQSPRYKVTKRGQDVALRCDPISGHVSLYWYRQALGQGPEFLTYFNYEAQQDKSGLPNDRFSAERPEGSISTLTIQRTEQRDSAMYRCASSLRQGAQNSPLHFGNGTRLTVT.

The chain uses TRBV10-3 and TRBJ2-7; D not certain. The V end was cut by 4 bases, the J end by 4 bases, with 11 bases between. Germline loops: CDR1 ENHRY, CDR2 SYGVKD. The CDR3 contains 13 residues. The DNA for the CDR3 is TGTGCCATCAGTGCCACAGTGCTATACGAGCAGTACTTC. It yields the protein CAISATVLYEQYF.

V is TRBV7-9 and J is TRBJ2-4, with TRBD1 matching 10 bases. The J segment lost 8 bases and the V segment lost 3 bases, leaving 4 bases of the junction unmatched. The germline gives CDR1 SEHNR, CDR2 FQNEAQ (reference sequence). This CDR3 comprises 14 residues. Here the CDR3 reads CASSLGQGTDIQYF. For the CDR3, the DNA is TGTGCCAGCAGCTTGGGACAGGGGACGGACATTCAGTACTTC.

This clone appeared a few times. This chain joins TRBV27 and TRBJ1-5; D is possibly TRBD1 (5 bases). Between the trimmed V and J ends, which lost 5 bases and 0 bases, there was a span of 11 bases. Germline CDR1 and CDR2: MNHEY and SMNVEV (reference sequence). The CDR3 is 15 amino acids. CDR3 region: CASSLTDTSNQPQHF. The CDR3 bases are TGTGCCAGCAGTCTGACAGACACTAGCAATCAGCCCCAGCATTTT.

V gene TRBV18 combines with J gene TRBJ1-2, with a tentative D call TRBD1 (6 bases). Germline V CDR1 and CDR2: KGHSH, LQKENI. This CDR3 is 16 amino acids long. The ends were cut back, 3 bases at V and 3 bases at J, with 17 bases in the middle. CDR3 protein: CASSPPPAQGYYGYTF. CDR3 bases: TGTGCCAGCTCACCCCCCCCTGCACAGGGCTACTATGGCTACACCTTC.

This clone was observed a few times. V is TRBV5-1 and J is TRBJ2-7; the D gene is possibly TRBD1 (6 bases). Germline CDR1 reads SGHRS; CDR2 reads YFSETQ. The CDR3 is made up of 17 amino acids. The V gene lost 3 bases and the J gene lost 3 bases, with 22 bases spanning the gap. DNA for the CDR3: TGCGCCAGCAGCTCCCGGACCGGACAGCCTCGGGACTACGAGCAGTACTTC. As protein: CASSSRTGQPRDYEQYF.

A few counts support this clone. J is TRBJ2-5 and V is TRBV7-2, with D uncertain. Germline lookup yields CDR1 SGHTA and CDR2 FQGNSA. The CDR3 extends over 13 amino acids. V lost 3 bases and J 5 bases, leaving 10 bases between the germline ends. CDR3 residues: CASSFSILETQYF. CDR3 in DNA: TGTGCCAGCAGCTTTAGCATATTGGAGACCCAGTACTTC.

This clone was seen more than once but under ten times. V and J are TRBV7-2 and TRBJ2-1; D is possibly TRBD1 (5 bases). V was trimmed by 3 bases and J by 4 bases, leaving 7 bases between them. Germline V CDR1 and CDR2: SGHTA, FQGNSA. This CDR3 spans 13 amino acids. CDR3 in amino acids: CASSLGRYNEQFF. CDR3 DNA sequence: TGTGCCAGCAGCTTGGGGCGGTACAATGAGCAGTTCTTC. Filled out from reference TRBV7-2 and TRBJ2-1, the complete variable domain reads GAGVSQSPSNKVTEKGKDVELRCDPISGHTALYWYRQSLGQGLEFLIYFQGNSAPDKSGLPSDRFSAERTGGSVSTLTIQRTQQEDSAVYLCASSLGRYNEQFFGPGTRLTVL.

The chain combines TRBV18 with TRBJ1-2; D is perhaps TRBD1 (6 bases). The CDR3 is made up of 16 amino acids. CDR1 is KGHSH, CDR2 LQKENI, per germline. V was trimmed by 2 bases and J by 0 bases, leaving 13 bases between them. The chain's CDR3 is CASSPNRDLANYGYTF. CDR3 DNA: TGTGCCAGCTCACCAAACAGGGACCTAGCTAACTATGGCTACACCTTC. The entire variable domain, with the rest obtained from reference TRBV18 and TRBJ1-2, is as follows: NAGVMQNPRHLVRRRGQEARLRCSPMKGHSHVYWYRQLPEEGLKFMVYLQKENIIDESGMPKERFSAEFPKEGPSILRIQQVVRGDSAAYFCASSPNRDLANYGYTFGSGTRLTVV.